This is a list of T cell receptor beta chains from one sample in a study of blood T cell repertoires in COVID-19. Here immunoSEQ multiplex PCR was the method, and the copy in TCRdb shows in-frame clones only, minus some. Of 62,000 or so clones in the sample, roughly nine tenths were seen once. Sequencing was carried out using peripheral blood. All receptors derive from a middle-aged man with acute or convalescent COVID-19. The CDR3 runs from the conserved cysteine through the conserved F or W. The D gene is left open where the match is weak. Clone size appears in some rows only: once, few, many, or a class for an expanded clone.

TRBV7-2	TRBJ2-1	14	NA	TRBD1	TGTGCCAGCAGCGTCGGACAGGGTAGGGATGAGCAGTTCTTC	CASSVGQGRDEQFF
TRBV28	TRBJ2-4	18	few	TRBD1	TGTGCCAGCAGAGCCGGGCTTGGACTAATACAGGGGGTAGACATTCAGTACTTC	CASRAGLGLIQGVDIQYF
TRBV10-3	TRBJ1-2	13	NA	NA	TGTGCCATCAGTGGACAGGAGAACTATGGCTACACCTTC	CAISGQENYGYTF
TRBV18	TRBJ1-2	15	NA	NA	TGTGCCAGCTCTATCGAATCCCTGGGGCAGTATGGCTACACCTTC	CASSIESLGQYGYTF
TRBV28	TRBJ1-5	16	NA	NA	TGTGCCAGCAGTTTTGTAGGCAGAGGGAGCAATCAGCCCCAGCATTTT	CASSFVGRGSNQPQHF
TRBV20-1	TRBJ2-3	11	NA	NA	TGCAGTGCTGGCCTAGCTGATACGCAGTATTTT	CSAGLADTQYF
TRBV9	TRBJ2-7	15	NA	NA	TGTGCCAGCAGCGTAGAGGGGGGGACAGGCTACGAGCAGTACTTC	CASSVEGGTGYEQYF
TRBV5-1	TRBJ2-5	15	NA	TRBD2	TGCGCCAGCAGCTTGGGACTAGCAGACGTAGAGACCCAGTACTTC	CASSLGLADVETQYF
TRBV2	TRBJ2-2	14	NA	TRBD1	TGTGCCAGCAGTAGGGACAGGAACACCGGGGAGCTGTTTTTT	CASSRDRNTGELFF
TRBV5-1	TRBJ1-5	17	NA	TRBD1	TGCGCCAGCAGCCCCTCCGGGACAGGGGAAAGCAATCAGCCCCAGCATTTT	CASSPSGTGESNQPQHF
TRBV7-7	TRBJ2-1	15	NA	TRBD2	TGTGCCAGCAGCAAGGGGACTAGCGGACACAATGAGCAGTTCTTC	CASSKGTSGHNEQFF
TRBV12-5	TRBJ2-5	20	once	NA	TGTGCTAGTGGTTTGGCCGGGCGGGCAGGATTGGCGGGAACGAGGGAGACCCAGTACTTC	CASGLAGRAGLAGTRETQYF
TRBV19	TRBJ2-1	14	NA	NA	TGTGCCAGTAGTGAAGCGTCTGTGGGGCAACCTAAGTTCTTC	CASSEASVGQPKFF
TRBV7-3	TRBJ2-1	16	NA	TRBD2	TGTGCCAGCAGCTTAACGTTTGGCGGGAGTATAAATGAGCAGTTCTTC	CASSLTFGGSINEQFF
TRBV3-1/TRBV3-2	TRBJ1-6	15	once	TRBD1	TGTGCCAGCAGCCCCGGGGACAGGTGGGATTCACCCCTCCACTTT	CASSPGDRWDSPLHF
TRBV29-1	TRBJ2-3	16	NA	NA	TGCAGCGCCCACGGGGGCAGGGGGACAGTCACAGATACGCAGTATTTT	CSAHGGRGTVTDTQYF
TRBV5-5	TRBJ1-1	13	NA	NA	TGTGCCAGCAACCCCCCGGCGGGGACTGAAGCTTTCTTT	CASNPPAGTEAFF
TRBV9	TRBJ2-1	19	NA	TRBD2	TGTGCCAGCAGCCCAAGGGGCCTGGGGCGCGGGAGGGCCTACAATGAGCAGTTCTTC	CASSPRGLGRGRAYNEQFF
TRBV15	TRBJ1-4	17	NA	NA	TGTGCCACCCGCCGAGGACAGCCCTTTGCAACTAATGAAAAACTGTTTTTT	CATRRGQPFATNEKLFF
TRBV3-1/TRBV3-2	TRBJ2-5	16	NA	TRBD2	TGTGCCAGCAGCCAACCTCTAGCGGGAGGTTTGCAGACCCAGTACTTC	CASSQPLAGGLQTQYF
TRBV29-1	TRBJ1-1	15	NA	TRBD1	TGCAGCGTTGATCTGGACAGGGGGATGGGGACTGAAGCTTTCTTT	CSVDLDRGMGTEAFF
TRBV6-5	TRBJ2-1	11	NA	NA	TGTGCCAGCTCCTTAGGGGCTGAGCAGTTCTTC	CASSLGAEQFF
TRBV7-9	TRBJ2-5	15	NA	TRBD2	TGTGCCAGCAGCCCGCCTAGCGGGAATCAAGAGACCCAGTACTTC	CASSPPSGNQETQYF
TRBV18	TRBJ2-1	18	NA	NA	TGTGCCAGCTCACCACAGGTTCAGGGACAAGGTAATTACAATGAGCAGTTCTTC	CASSPQVQGQGNYNEQFF
TRBV7-9	TRBJ2-1	17	few	TRBD2	TGTGCCAGCAGCTTAGAAGGTCGGCGGGGGGTAGGCAATGAGCAGTTCTTC	CASSLEGRRGVGNEQFF
TRBV14	TRBJ2-1	18	NA	TRBD2	TGTGCCAGCAGCCAAGAGCGTGGTTGGACTAGTCGATACAATGAGCAGTTCTTC	CASSQERGWTSRYNEQFF
TRBV30	TRBJ2-5	15	NA	NA	TGTGCCTGGAGTGTATCCCTAGCAAGGGGGGAGACCCAGTACTTC	CAWSVSLARGETQYF
TRBV30	TRBJ2-5	15	NA	TRBD1	TGTGCCTGGCAGACAGGGGCAGGGTACCAAGAGACCCAGTACTTC	CAWQTGAGYQETQYF